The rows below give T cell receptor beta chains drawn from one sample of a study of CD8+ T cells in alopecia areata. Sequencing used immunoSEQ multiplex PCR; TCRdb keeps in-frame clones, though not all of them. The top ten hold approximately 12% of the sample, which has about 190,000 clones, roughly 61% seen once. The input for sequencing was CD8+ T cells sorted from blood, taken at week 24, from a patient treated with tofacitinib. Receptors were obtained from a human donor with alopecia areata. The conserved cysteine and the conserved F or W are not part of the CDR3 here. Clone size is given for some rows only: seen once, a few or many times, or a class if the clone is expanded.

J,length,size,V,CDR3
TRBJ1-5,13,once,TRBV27,ASSQGQGPAWSQH
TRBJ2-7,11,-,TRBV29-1,SARGHDSYEQY
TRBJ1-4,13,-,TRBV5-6,ASSLGGGANEKLF
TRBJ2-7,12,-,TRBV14,ASSQERTAREQY
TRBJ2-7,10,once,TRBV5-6,ASSLETYEQY
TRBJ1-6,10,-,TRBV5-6,ASSLGGGPLH
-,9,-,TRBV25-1,ASSLVNEQY
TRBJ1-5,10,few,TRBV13,ASSLAGQPQH
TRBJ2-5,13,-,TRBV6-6,ASLARTGFGETQY
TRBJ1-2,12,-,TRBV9,ASSVAQSNYGYT
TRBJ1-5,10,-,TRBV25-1,ATGQGSQPQH
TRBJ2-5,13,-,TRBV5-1,ASSGSGGRQETQY
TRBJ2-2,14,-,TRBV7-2,ASSLGWGANTGELF
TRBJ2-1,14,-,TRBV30,AWSRGDRGRGNEQF
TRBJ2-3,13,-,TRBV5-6,ASSSGLGGTDTQY
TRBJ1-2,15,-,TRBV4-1,ASSHRAIGQGNYGYT
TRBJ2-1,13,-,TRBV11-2,ASSLMAAVYNEQF
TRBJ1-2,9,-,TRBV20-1,SARGTLGYT
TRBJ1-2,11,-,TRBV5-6,ASTWSYYYGYT
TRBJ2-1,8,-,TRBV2,ARGRNEQF
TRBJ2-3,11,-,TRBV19,ASRVAGWDTQY
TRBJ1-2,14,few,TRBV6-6,ASSYARDRGSYGYT
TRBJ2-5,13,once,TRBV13,ASSAEDAGVGTQY
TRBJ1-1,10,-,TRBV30,ALSRANTEAF
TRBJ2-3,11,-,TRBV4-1,ASSGRLTDTQY
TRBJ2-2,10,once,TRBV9,ASSGRTGELF
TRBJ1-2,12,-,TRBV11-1,ASSPTGGLYGYT
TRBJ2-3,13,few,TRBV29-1,SVEFAGHSTDTQY
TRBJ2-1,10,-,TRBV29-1,SGGREYNEQF
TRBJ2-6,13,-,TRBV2,ASRTRSSGANVLT
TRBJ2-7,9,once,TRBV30,AWSTGAEQY
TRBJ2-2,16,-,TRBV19,ASSSRLGPLFQTGELF
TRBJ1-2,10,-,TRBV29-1,SVGPGGHGYT
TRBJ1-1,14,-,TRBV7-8,ASSLASGGRGTEAF
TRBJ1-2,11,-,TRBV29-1,SITPRYNYGYT
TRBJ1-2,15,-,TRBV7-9,ASSSGQGEWSNYGYT
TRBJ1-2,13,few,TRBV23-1,ASSQQQGADYGYT
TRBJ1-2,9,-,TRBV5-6,ASSFGHGYT
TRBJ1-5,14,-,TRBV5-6,ASSLFARTSNQPQH
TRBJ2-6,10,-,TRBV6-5,ASYSGANVLT
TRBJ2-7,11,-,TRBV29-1,SVESGQGYEQY
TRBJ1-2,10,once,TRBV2,ASLGQAYGYT
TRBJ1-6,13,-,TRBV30,AWNHRERYNSPLH
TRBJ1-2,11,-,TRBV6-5,ASSYVGTDGYT
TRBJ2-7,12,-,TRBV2,ATSPGTDPYEQY
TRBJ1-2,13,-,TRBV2,ASSAERSSNYGYT
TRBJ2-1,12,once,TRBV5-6,ASSSGTSGRGQF
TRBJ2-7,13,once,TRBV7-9,ASSLAGGATYEQY
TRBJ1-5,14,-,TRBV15,ATSGRGTASNQPQH
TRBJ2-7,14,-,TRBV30,AWSVVGGTLTYEQY
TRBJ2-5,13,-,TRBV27,ASSLKWTSQETQY